This T cell receptor (beta chain) was profiled in a study of T cell responses to AZD1222 COVID-19 vaccine. Measured with immunoSEQ multiplex PCR; TCRdb has only the in-frame clones, and not every one. The sample shows 150,000 to 200,000 clones, 88% of them seen only once. Germline V gene lookup returns CDR1 MNHEY and CDR2 SVGAGI. The CDR3 runs 14 residues. Trimming shortened V by 8 bases and J by 4 bases, and 15 bases separated the two germline ends. Sequencing used peripheral blood, obtained on day 0 of AZD1222 vaccination. This chain connects TRBV6-5 to TRBJ2-1; D could derive from TRBD1 or TRBD2 (5 bases each). This TCR was recovered from an adult in good health. As DNA, the CDR3 is TGTGCCAGCCTAGACTGGGGGACGTACAATGAGCAGTTCTTC. This sequence encodes CASLDWGTYNEQFF.